The next 18 T cell receptor beta chains were all read from a single sample in a study of post-analysis software for immune sequencing data. Study-level results: In patients, roughly five TRBV segments were more frequent than in controls, with TRBV5-6, TRBV5-1 and TRBV20-1 among them.

Their target antigens are unknown. Prepared libraries of TCR beta cDNA carried unique molecular identifiers. Each CDR3 protein gets one entry after TCRdb re-called the PCR reads with MiXCR. The sample records roughly 400,000 distinct CDR3 sequences, approximately 38% being singletons. Sequenced: blood. Every receptor here comes from a girl under 10 years old with multiple sclerosis.

The sample holds a few counts of this clonotype. The CDR3 reads CASRAGGTRQPQHF. Written as DNA, the CDR3 is TGTGCCAGCAGGGCAGGGGGTACGAGGCAGCCCCAGCATTTT. The gene calls are TRBV7-9 and TRBJ1-5, with 7 bases matching TRBD1. The CDR3 runs to 14 residues. Germline V gives CDR1 SEHNR, CDR2 FQNEAQ (reference sequence). J was trimmed by 7 bases and V by 6 bases; bases with no gene match: 9.

CDR3 sequence: CASSRGNRNTEAFF. As DNA, the CDR3 is TGTGCCAGCAGTCGGGGAAACAGGAACACTGAAGCTTTCTTT. The V gene is TRBV2, the J gene TRBJ1-1; D is uncertain. V was pared by 5 bases and J by 1 base, with 11 bases between. Germline V gives CDR1 SNHLY, CDR2 FYNNEI. CDR3 length equals 14 residues.

This clonotype turned up a few times. The chain uses TRBV7-6 and TRBJ2-5; a possible D gene is TRBD2 (7 bases). This CDR3 contains 16 residues. Trimming removed 1 base at V and 5 bases at J, with 17 bases between. Germline V gene data show CDR1 as SGHVS and CDR2 as FNYEAQ. CDR3 amino acids: CASSLVVGGAFETQYF. The CDR3 nucleotides are TGTGCCAGCAGCTTAGTCGTGGGGGGGGCCTTTGAGACCCAGTACTTC.

Only a few counts were recorded for this clonotype. V is TRBV27 and J is TRBJ2-3, with a tentative D call TRBD2 (6 bases). The V end was cut by 2 bases, the J end by 3 bases, with 12 bases between. This CDR3 is built from 15 residues. CDR1 MNHEY and CDR2 SMNVEV come from the germline V gene (reference sequence). Written as DNA, the CDR3 is TGTGCCAGCAGTTTAGGAGGGATCCTTACAGATACGCAGTATTTT. Translation: CASSLGGILTDTQYF.

Only a few counts were recorded for this clonotype. This chain uses TRBV6-1 with TRBJ2-1; 9 nucleotides line up with TRBD1. The trim removed 6 bases at V and 5 bases at J, leaving 2 bases unmatched. From germline, CDR1 is MNHNS and CDR2 SASEGT. The CDR3 contains 13 residues. The CDR3 DNA sequence: TGTGCCAGCAGGGGGGACAGGGACAATGAGCAGTTCTTC. Translating gives CASRGDRDNEQFF.

This clonotype was counted a few times. The chain carries TRBV6-6 and TRBJ1-6; D is ambiguous. CDR3 length: 12 amino acids. The V end lost 4 bases, the J end lost 7 bases, and 5 bases lay between the germline ends. The germline V gene has CDR1 MNHNY and CDR2 SVGAGI (reference sequence). The CDR3 DNA is TGTGCCAGCAGTTCCTGGAATTCACCCCTCCACTTT. It is translated as CASSSWNSPLHF.

V gene TRBV20-1 combines with J gene TRBJ1-2; TRBD1 matches 9 bases. V shed 3 bases and J 7 bases; nucleotides not matched to a gene: 12. Germline lookup yields CDR1 DFQATT and CDR2 SNEGSKA (reference sequence). This CDR3 has 15 residues. The CDR3 reads CSASLLSGTGSGYTF. DNA of the CDR3: TGCAGTGCTAGCCTCCTCTCCGGGACAGGGAGTGGCTACACCTTC.

This rearrangement joins TRBV10-3 to TRBJ2-7, with TRBD2 matching 14 bases. Germline V lookup: CDR1 ENHRY, CDR2 SYGVKD. The CDR3 contains 14 residues. CDR3 in DNA: TGTACCACAAAGACTAGCGGGAGGGCCCACGAGCAGTACTTC. This translates into CTTKTSGRAHEQYF.

This clonotype was seen a handful of times. The V gene is TRBV5-1, the J gene TRBJ1-4; TRBD1 agrees at 7 bases. J gave up 6 bases and V 4 bases, and 6 bases lay outside the gene matches. The CDR3 contains 14 residues. CDR1 is SGHRS and CDR2 is YFSETQ in the germline V gene. In DNA, the CDR3 is TGCGCCAGCAGCACCCGACAGGGCGATGAAAAACTGTTTTTT. As protein: CASSTRQGDEKLFF.

This clonotype was recorded a few times. V gene TRBV20-1 combines with J gene TRBJ2-3; D is perhaps TRBD2 (5 bases). Germline V lookup: CDR1 DFQATT, CDR2 SNEGSKA (reference sequence). This CDR3 is built from 15 residues. Trimming shortened V by 6 bases and J by 2 bases, and 18 bases separated the two germline ends. The CDR3 loop reads CSAISSRRDTDTQYF. In nucleotides, the CDR3 is TGCAGTGCAATTTCTAGCAGGAGAGACACAGATACGCAGTATTTT.

About this clonotype: Because the CDR3 is missing its conserved closing phenylalanine or tryptophan, this is likely a read error. The DNA of the CDR3 is TGTGCCAGCAGCCGAGACTACGACACAGATACGCAGTATTGT. This gives the protein CASSRDYDTDTQYC. The chain joins TRBV27 to TRBJ2-3; possible D gene TRBD2, 5 bases. Germline V gene sequence: CDR1 MNHEY, CDR2 SMNVEV (reference sequence). This CDR3 is 14 amino acids long. V lost 6 bases to trimming and J lost 2 bases, with 12 bases between them.

This rearrangement joins TRBV10-3 to TRBJ1-2, with D maybe TRBD1 (5 bases). Trimming stripped 4 bases from V and 4 bases from J, with 10 bases between. This CDR3 region has 13 residues. Germline V gives CDR1 ENHRY, CDR2 SYGVKD. CDR3 loop: CAISVEGPYGYTF. The CDR3 DNA is TGTGCCATCAGTGTCGAGGGACCCTATGGCTACACCTTC.

CDR3 region: CASSLTARGALYGYTF. CDR3 DNA sequence: TGTGCCAGCAGCTTAACAGCGCGGGGGGCCCTCTATGGCTACACCTTC. The rearrangement joins TRBV7-2 to TRBJ1-2; possible D gene TRBD1, 6 bases. Germline V gives CDR1 SGHTA, CDR2 FQGNSA. The V gene lost 2 bases and the J gene lost 4 bases, with 17 bases spanning the gap. The CDR3 has 16 amino acids.

The chain couples TRBV20-1 to TRBJ1-2, with D perhaps TRBD1 (6 bases). V shed 4 bases and J shed 5 bases, with 17 bases lying between them. This CDR3 has 14 residues. CDR1 and CDR2 from the germline V gene are DFQATT and SNEGSKA (reference sequence). CDR3 residues: CSAKGQISAYGYTF. CDR3 nucleotides: TGCAGTGCTAAAGGACAGATTTCTGCTTATGGCTACACCTTC.

V gene TRBV6-5 combines with J gene TRBJ1-2; D is perhaps TRBD1 (5 bases). CDR1 and CDR2 from the germline V gene are MNHEY and SVGAGI. Deletions cut 5 bases from V and 7 bases from J, with 14 bases between. This CDR3 is 13 amino acids long. CDR3 nucleotides: TGTGCCAGCAGTGTGGCAGGGTATCGTGGCTACACCTTC. This sequence encodes CASSVAGYRGYTF.

Only a few counts were recorded for this clonotype. The rearrangement links TRBV4-1 to TRBJ2-1, with D possibly TRBD2 on 7 matching bases. CDR3 length equals 16 residues. Germline CDR1 reads MGHRA; CDR2 reads YSYEKL. V lost 0 bases to trimming and J lost 5 bases, with 14 bases between them. The chain's CDR3 is CASSQDLGGAHNEQFF. CDR3 coding DNA: TGCGCCAGCAGCCAAGATCTGGGGGGGGCACACAATGAGCAGTTCTTC.

With regard to this clonotype: The junction does not match germline at one end; this may be a read error. CDR3 sequence: CVSSSSRLETQYF. As DNA, the CDR3 is TGTGTCAGCAGCTCGTCGAGGTTAGAGACCCAGTACTTC. The chain couples TRBV7-2 to TRBJ2-5; no reliable D call. The CDR3 contains 13 residues. From germline, CDR1 is SGHTA and CDR2 FQGNSA.

Concerning this clonotype itself: One end of the junction fails to match germline, which may point to a read error. This sequence joins TRBV7-3 and TRBJ2-7; D is possibly TRBD1 (6 bases). The CDR3 runs 19 residues. Germline V lookup: CDR1 SGHTA, CDR2 FQGTGA. The CDR3 coding sequence is TGTGCCAGCAGCTTAACAGCCCTTATCGGGACACTTACAACCTACGGGCAGTACTTC. Its protein is CASSLTALIGTLTTYGQYF.